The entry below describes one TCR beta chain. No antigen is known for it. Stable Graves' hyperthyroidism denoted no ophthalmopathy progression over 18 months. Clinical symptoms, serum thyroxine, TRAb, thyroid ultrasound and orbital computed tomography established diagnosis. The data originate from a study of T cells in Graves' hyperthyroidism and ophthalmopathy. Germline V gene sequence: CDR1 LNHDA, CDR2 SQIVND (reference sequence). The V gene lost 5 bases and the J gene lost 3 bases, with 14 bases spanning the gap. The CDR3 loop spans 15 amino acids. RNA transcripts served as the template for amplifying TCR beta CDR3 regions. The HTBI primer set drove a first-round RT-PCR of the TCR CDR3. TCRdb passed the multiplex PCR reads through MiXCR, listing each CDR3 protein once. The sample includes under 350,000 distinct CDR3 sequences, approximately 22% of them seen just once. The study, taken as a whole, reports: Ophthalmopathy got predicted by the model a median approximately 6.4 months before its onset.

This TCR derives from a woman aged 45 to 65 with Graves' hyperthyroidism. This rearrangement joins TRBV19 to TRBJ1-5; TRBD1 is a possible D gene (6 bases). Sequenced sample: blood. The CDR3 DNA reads TGTGCCAGTAGTCTACTGACAGGAGACAATCAGCCCCAGCATTTT. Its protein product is CASSLLTGDNQPQHF. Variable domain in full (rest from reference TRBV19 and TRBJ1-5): DGGITQSPKYLFRKEGQNVTLSCEQNLNHDAMYWYRQDPGQGLRLIYYSQIVNDFQKGDIAEGYSVSREKKESFPLTVTSAQKNPTAFYLCASSLLTGDNQPQHFGDGTRLSIL.